This T cell receptor beta chain derives from a study of T cells in Graves' hyperthyroidism and ophthalmopathy. TCR beta CDR3 regions were amplified from RNA transcripts. TCR CDR3 underwent first-round RT-PCR with the HTBI primer set. TCRdb analysed the multiplex PCR reads with MiXCR anew, one entry per CDR3 protein. This table holds 500,000 to 750,000 distinct CDR3 sequences, approximately 14% found once. This clonotype has at least ten counts. Germline CDR1 SNHLY, CDR2 FYNNEI. The CDR3 has 13 residues. V was clipped by 4 bases and J by 2 bases, with 6 bases between them. The TCR sequence derives from a woman in her 30s with Graves' hyperthyroidism. Sequenced sample: blood. The V gene is TRBV2, the J gene TRBJ2-1; D unclear. CDR3 coding DNA: TGTGCCAGCAGTGTTACCACCTACAATGAGCAGTTCTTC. Its translation is CASSVTTYNEQFF.